This is a list of T cell receptor beta chains from one sample in a study of T cell responses to AZD1222 COVID-19 vaccine. Only in-frame clones appear in the TCRdb table, and some are missing; sequencing was by immunoSEQ multiplex PCR. The sample consists of 70,000 or so clones, more than 70% of them appearing once. The material sequenced was peripheral blood, taken on day 0 of AZD1222 vaccination. The origin of the receptors is an adult in good health. CDR3s include the opening cysteine and the closing phenylalanine or tryptophan. A D gene is named only where the DNA matches it firmly. A row's size may be missing; if present it is once, few, many or a size class.

J gene,clone size,D gene,V gene,CDR3 protein,CDR3 DNA
TRBJ1-5,once,TRBD1,TRBV7-2,CASSQRGQGGPNQPQHF,TGTGCCAGCAGCCAAAGGGGGCAGGGGGGTCCCAATCAGCCCCAGCATTTT
TRBJ1-1,-,-,TRBV6-5,CASRPSPTLNTEAFF,TGTGCCAGCAGACCTAGTCCGACTTTAAACACTGAAGCTTTCTTT
TRBJ2-1,-,TRBD1,TRBV27,CASSRTGRLDEQFF,TGTGCCAGCAGTAGGACAGGGAGGTTGGATGAGCAGTTCTTC
TRBJ1-1,-,-,TRBV19,CASSNRNTEAFF,TGTGCCAGTAGTAACCGAAACACTGAAGCTTTCTTT
TRBJ2-3,few,-,TRBV7-2,CASSLVFSSTDTQYF,TGTGCCAGCAGCTTAGTTTTCTCCTCCACAGATACGCAGTATTTT
TRBJ2-7,-,TRBD1,TRBV24-1,CATSAQGLSEQYF,TGTGCCACCAGTGCACAGGGGTTGAGCGAGCAGTACTTC
TRBJ2-7,few,-,TRBV6-2/TRBV6-3,CASSYARLGERTGYSSYEQYF,TGTGCCAGCAGTTATGCCCGTTTGGGGGAGCGGACTGGTTATAGCTCCTACGAGCAGTACTTC
TRBJ2-7,few,TRBD2,TRBV19,CASSITAGGAYEQYF,TGTGCCAGTAGTATAACAGCGGGGGGAGCCTACGAGCAGTACTTC
TRBJ1-2,-,-,TRBV30,CAWSIPGTYYGYTF,TGTGCCTGGAGTATTCCAGGTACTTACTATGGCTACACCTTC
TRBJ2-1,-,TRBD2,TRBV9,CASSDRVGGYNEQFF,TGTGCCAGCAGCGATAGGGTCGGGGGGTACAATGAGCAGTTCTTC
TRBJ1-5,few,-,TRBV2,CASSRDRNSNQPQHF,TGTGCCAGCAGTCGAGACAGAAATAGCAATCAGCCCCAGCATTTT
TRBJ1-6,-,-,TRBV19,CASSIADSGALHF,TGTGCCAGTAGTATAGCCGACTCCGGGGCCCTCCACTTT
TRBJ1-5,-,-,TRBV28,CASSLSGQYNQPQHF,TGTGCCAGCAGTTTGTCGGGGCAGTACAATCAGCCCCAGCATTTT
TRBJ2-1,once,-,TRBV19,CASRGRYNEQFF,TGTGCCAGTAGAGGACGGTACAATGAGCAGTTCTTC
TRBJ2-6,few,-,TRBV6-4,CASSEAGALGANVLTF,TGTGCCAGCAGTGAGGCAGGGGCCCTGGGGGCCAACGTCCTGACTTTC
TRBJ1-2,-,-,TRBV7-9,CASSLAGRETGYTF,TGTGCCAGCAGCTTAGCCGGCAGGGAGACCGGCTACACCTTC